Below are 28 T cell receptor beta chains sequenced from a single sample in a study of cytomegalovirus exposure and HLA in healthy donors (dated by TCRdb to 2016 to 2017). Libraries were prepared through the immunoSEQ multiplex PCR assay. A mixture of 60 forward primers for TCR Vbeta segments and 13 reverse primers for TCR Jbeta segments was used in the multiplex PCR. The table was pulled from immuneACCESS by TCRdb, which kept in-frame rearrangements only. Such tables lose some clones; where checked, under half of the loss comes from unresolved V genes, and the rest has no known cause. The sample records 110,000 or so clones, around 77% of which are singletons. The ten largest account for about 5% of the sample. The sample was PBMCs. The receptors originated from a woman aged 25 to 45 in good health and CMV-seropositive.

The chain joins TRBV7-8 to TRBJ1-1; D gene uncertain. This CDR3 has 14 residues. CDR1 is SGHVS and CDR2 is FQNEAQ in the germline V gene. Trimming pared 5 bases from V and 2 bases from J, leaving 12 bases between. The DNA of the CDR3 is TGTGCCAGCAGCCTCGGGGTTTTAAACACTGAAGCTTTCTTT. This codes for CASSLGVLNTEAFF.

The V gene is TRBV19, the J gene TRBJ2-7, with 8 positions matching TRBD1. Germline lookup yields CDR1 LNHDA and CDR2 SQIVND (reference sequence). This CDR3 has 17 amino acids. The J segment lost 0 bases and the V segment lost 2 bases, leaving 9 bases of the junction unmatched. CDR3 residues: CASSIQGAKRSSYEQYF. The CDR3 nucleotides are TGTGCCAGTAGTATACAGGGGGCAAAAAGGAGCTCCTACGAGCAGTACTTC.

This CDR3 is CASSITGTGRRNTEAFF. The CDR3 DNA reads as TGTGCCAGTAGTATTACCGGGACAGGGAGGAGGAACACTGAAGCTTTCTTT. This chain connects TRBV19 to TRBJ1-1; 9 bases agree with TRBD1. The germline V gene encodes CDR1 LNHDA and CDR2 SQIVND (reference sequence). The CDR3 extends over 17 amino acids. Trimming removed 3 bases from V and 1 base from J; junction bases left unmatched: 9.

The rearrangement uses TRBV5-1 and TRBJ2-5; the match to TRBD1 covers 7 bases. Germline values: CDR1 SGHRS, CDR2 YFSETQ. V trimming: 4 bases; J trimming: 3 bases; junction bases outside the gene matches: 9. The CDR3 runs 15 residues. The CDR3 sequence: CASSQNRDSEETQYF. Here the CDR3 DNA reads TGCGCCAGCAGCCAGAACCGGGACAGTGAAGAGACCCAGTACTTC.

This chain connects TRBV18 to TRBJ2-1; 10 bases align to TRBD2. This CDR3 spans 15 amino acids. J was trimmed by 5 bases and V by 0 bases; bases with no gene match: 1. In germline, CDR1 is KGHSH, CDR2 LQKENI. The CDR3 region has the DNA TGTGCCAGCTCACCACCCAGCGGGAGGGACAATGAGCAGTTCTTC. Amino acids: CASSPPSGRDNEQFF.

The chain carries TRBV14 and TRBJ2-2, with TRBD2 as a possible D gene (5 bases). This CDR3 is 14 amino acids long. CDR1 and CDR2 from the germline V gene are SGHDN and FVKESK. Between the trimmed V and J ends, which lost 8 bases and 1 base, there was a span of 11 bases. The CDR3 region is CASALGLNTGELFF. In DNA, the CDR3 is TGTGCCAGCGCACTAGGCCTGAACACCGGGGAGCTGTTTTTT.

The gene calls are TRBV28 and TRBJ1-2, with 8 bases that match TRBD1. The J segment lost 8 bases and the V segment lost 6 bases, leaving 14 bases of the junction unmatched. This CDR3 region has 15 residues. The germline CDR1 and CDR2 sequences are MDHEN and SYDVKM. CDR3 coding DNA: TGTGCCAGCAGCAGTGCAGACAGGGGTCGGAAAGGCTACACCTTC. Protein: CASSSADRGRKGYTF.

CDR3 DNA sequence: TGCGCCAGCAGCAAAGGGGACTTGTACCAAGAGACCCAGTACTTC. Translation: CASSKGDLYQETQYF. This sequence joins TRBV5-1 and TRBJ2-5, with D possibly TRBD2 on 6 matching bases. The CDR3 length is 15 residues. Germline-derived CDR1 and CDR2 are SGHRS and YFSETQ. Trimming shortened V by 4 bases and J by 0 bases, and 13 bases separated the two germline ends.

The gene calls are TRBV2 and TRBJ1-2; TRBD1 aligns across 7 bases. The trim removed 7 bases at V and 4 bases at J, leaving 9 bases unmatched. Germline CDR1 and CDR2: SNHLY and FYNNEI. This CDR3 is 14 amino acids long. CDR3 loop: CASIPGQTLYGYTF. For the CDR3, the DNA is TGTGCCAGCATCCCGGGACAGACCCTCTATGGCTACACCTTC.

The chain joins TRBV5-1 to TRBJ2-5; 13 bases agree with TRBD2. The CDR3 length is 16 residues. The V segment lost 0 bases and the J segment 4 bases; nucleotides outside the gene matches: 3. Per the germline V gene, CDR1 is SGHRS and CDR2 is YFSETQ. CDR3 nucleotides: TGCGCCAGCAGCTTGGCGAGGACTAGCGGGGGAGAGACCCAGTACTTC. This sequence encodes CASSLARTSGGETQYF.

This rearrangement joins TRBV2 to TRBJ1-1, with D perhaps matching TRBD1 (5 bases). Trimming cost V 4 bases and J 5 bases, with 8 bases left between them. This CDR3 spans 12 amino acids. CDR1 SNHLY and CDR2 FYNNEI come from the germline V gene. The CDR3 DNA sequence: TGTGCCAGCAGTGTACGGGGGACTGAAGCTTTCTTT. Amino acid sequence: CASSVRGTEAFF.

The chain combines TRBV6-1 with TRBJ1-1; 7 positions agree with TRBD1. Per germline, CDR1 MNHNS and CDR2 SASEGT. The junction had 7 bases not matched to a gene; V was cut back by 5 bases and J by 7 bases. The CDR3 is 13 residues long. The CDR3 DNA reads TGTGCCAGCAGTTCTTACCGGGACAGTGAAGCTTTCTTT. It yields the protein CASSSYRDSEAFF.

This clone was counted only a few times. The V and J genes are TRBV5-1 and TRBJ2-7; D is possibly TRBD2 (5 bases). Germline CDR1 and CDR2: SGHRS and YFSETQ. The CDR3 is made up of 12 amino acids. Trimming cost V 4 bases and J 3 bases, with 8 bases left between them. The CDR3 loop reads CASSKEDYEQYF. CDR3 in DNA: TGCGCCAGCAGCAAGGAGGACTACGAGCAGTACTTC.

The chain uses TRBV28 and TRBJ2-3, with TRBD2 as a possible D gene (7 bases). Germline CDR1 reads MDHEN; CDR2 reads SYDVKM. The CDR3 length is 15 residues. The V end lost 6 bases, the J end lost 1 base, and 14 bases lay between the germline ends. The DNA of the CDR3 is TGTGCCAGCAGAAGGGGGGGAGAGGGCACAGATACGCAGTATTTT. Translating gives CASRRGGEGTDTQYF. The full variable domain, with the rest looked up from reference TRBV28 and TRBJ2-3, is DVKVTQSSRYLVKRTGEKVFLECVQDMDHENMFWYRQDPGLGLRLIYFSYDVKMKEKGDIPEGYSVSREKKERFSLILESASTNQTSMYLCASRRGGEGTDTQYFGPGTRLTVL.

In this sample, this clone turned up a few times. The chain employs TRBV30 and TRBJ2-5; 7 positions match TRBD2. Germline assignment: CDR1 GTSNPN and CDR2 SVGIG (reference sequence). This CDR3 comprises 11 residues. The CDR3 bases are TGTGCGGGGACTAAGTCGGAGACCCAGTACTTC. The encoded protein is CAGTKSETQYF.

The chain carries TRBV10-2 and TRBJ2-1; 14 nucleotides line up with TRBD2. V was clipped by 8 bases and J by 9 bases; unmatched bases: 6. The CDR3 has 14 amino acids. Germline CDR1 WSHSY, CDR2 SAAADI. The CDR3 spells CASATSGRVGEQFF. The CDR3 DNA is TGCGCCAGCGCGACTAGCGGGAGGGTGGGTGAGCAGTTCTTC.

CDR3 in DNA: TGTGCCAGCAGTGTGGGACAGGGAAACTATGGCTACACCTTC. This encodes CASSVGQGNYGYTF. The chain joins TRBV6-1 to TRBJ1-2; TRBD1 aligns across 9 bases. V lost 4 bases and J lost 2; bases outside the gene matches: 2. In germline, CDR1 is MNHNS, CDR2 SASEGT. This CDR3 has 14 residues.

Only a few counts were recorded for this clone. The genes are TRBV5-1 and TRBJ1-4, with 9 bases aligning to TRBD1. Germline values: CDR1 SGHRS, CDR2 YFSETQ. The junction had 2 bases not matched to a gene; V was cut back by 0 bases and J by 2 bases. The CDR3 spans 16 residues. CDR3 DNA sequence: TGCGCCAGCAGCTTGGCTACAGGGGGCACTAATGAAAAACTGTTTTTT. Translation: CASSLATGGTNEKLFF.

This rearrangement joins TRBV7-8 to TRBJ1-4; 7 nucleotides match TRBD1. The V and J ends lost 5 bases and 4 bases, in that order; junction bases with no gene match: 7. The CDR3 has 15 amino acids. The germline CDR1 and CDR2 sequences are SGHVS and FQNEAQ. The CDR3 sequence: CASSPTGWGNEKLFF. The CDR3 nucleotides read TGTGCCAGCAGCCCGACAGGGTGGGGTAATGAAAAACTGTTTTTT.

The rearrangement joins TRBV4-1 to TRBJ2-7; a weak D match, TRBD1 (6 bases). Germline loops: CDR1 MGHRA, CDR2 YSYEKL. The CDR3 spans 15 residues. Trimming left V 1 base short and J 3 bases short, with 13 bases between. The CDR3: CASSQAAGDDYEQYF. CDR3 sequence (DNA): TGCGCCAGCAGCCAAGCGGCAGGGGACGACTACGAGCAGTACTTC.

This clone was counted a single time. The chain has TRBV5-6 and TRBJ2-7; 7 bases fit TRBD1. The CDR3 totals 14 residues. Germline trimming cut 4 bases from V and 4 bases from J; bases unmatched to any gene: 8. The germline gives CDR1 SGHDT, CDR2 YYEEEE. This CDR3 reads CASSGTGTAYEQYF. CDR3 DNA sequence: TGTGCCAGCAGCGGAACTGGGACAGCGTACGAGCAGTACTTC.

The chain carries TRBV30 and TRBJ1-5, with 12 bases identical to TRBD1. Germline lookup yields CDR1 GTSNPN and CDR2 SVGIG (reference sequence). The V segment lost 4 bases and the J segment 4 bases; nucleotides outside the gene matches: 5. This CDR3 has 15 residues. The CDR3: CAWNPGQGANQPQHF. The DNA of the CDR3 is TGTGCCTGGAACCCGGGACAGGGGGCTAATCAGCCCCAGCATTTT.

The CDR3 spells CSVRRPGLATEQYF. DNA of the CDR3: TGCAGCGTACGCCGGCCGGGACTAGCGACCGAGCAGTACTTC. V gene TRBV29-1 combines with J gene TRBJ2-7; 10 positions match TRBD2. J lost 6 bases, V lost 6 bases, and 11 bases had no gene match. Germline CDR1 SQVTM, CDR2 ANQGSEA. The CDR3 runs to 14 residues.

This clone appeared a single time. The rearrangement joins TRBV18 to TRBJ2-1; TRBD1 aligns across 7 bases. Germline V gives CDR1 KGHSH, CDR2 LQKENI. CDR3 size: 16 residues. Trimming cost V 3 bases and J 7 bases; bases outside gene matches: 12. The CDR3: CASSPGSTGRRNEQFF. The CDR3 DNA reads as TGTGCCAGCTCACCGGGCTCGACAGGGAGAAGGAATGAGCAGTTCTTC.

In its sample, this clone was seen once. This chain connects TRBV15 to TRBJ2-7, with 10 nucleotides matching TRBD2. The CDR3 consists of 17 residues. CDR1 is LNHNV, CDR2 YYDKDF, per germline (reference sequence). V shed 1 base, J shed 3 bases, and the junction held 9 bases outside the gene matches. In nucleotides, the CDR3 is TGTGCCACCAGCAGAGGCCCCGAGCGGGAGGGGATCTACGAGCAGTACTTC. It encodes CATSRGPEREGIYEQYF.

The chain is built from TRBV7-3 and TRBJ2-1, with TRBD2 matching over 8 bases. Losses at the gene ends were 2 bases for V and 7 bases for J; bases not matched to a gene: 7. The CDR3 loop spans 15 amino acids. Per germline, CDR1 SGHTA and CDR2 FQGTGA. Here the CDR3 reads CASSLVSGNGNEQFF. CDR3 DNA sequence: TGTGCCAGCAGCTTAGTTAGCGGGAATGGAAATGAGCAGTTCTTC.

This clone was seen more than once but under ten times. This CDR3 is CASSPNPDSYEQYF. CDR3 in DNA: TGTGCCAGCTCACCAAACCCGGACAGCTACGAGCAGTACTTC. The chain couples TRBV18 to TRBJ2-7; a weak D match, TRBD1 (6 bases). V lost 2 bases and J lost 3, with 11 bases in between. Germline CDR1 reads KGHSH; CDR2 reads LQKENI. The CDR3 covers 14 residues.

This chain connects TRBV15 to TRBJ1-2, with 8 bases lining up with TRBD1. The germline CDR1 and CDR2 sequences are LNHNV and YYDKDF (reference sequence). This CDR3 region has 15 residues. V lost 3 bases, J lost 2 bases, and 5 bases stayed unmatched. CDR3 bases: TGTGCCACCAGCAGGGGGACAGGACAGAACTATGGCTACACCTTC. Its protein is CATSRGTGQNYGYTF.